In this sample, the clone carrying this T cell receptor beta chain turned up many times. Its specificity is unknown. Sorting captured naive CD8 T cells as CD8+CD4-CCR7+CD45RA+. This CDR3 region has 14 residues. Trimming removed 5 bases from V and 4 bases from J, with 13 bases in between. Germline loops: CDR1 SEHNR, CDR2 FQNEAQ (reference sequence). TCRdb re-called the PCR reads through MiXCR, storing one row per CDR3 protein. The sample has 550,000 to 750,000 distinct CDR3 sequences, just under 20% seen once. This sample was taken from a study of molecular identifiers for immune sequencing clone quantification. Across the study: Replicate experiments took RNA from about 20,000 or 100,000 naive CD8 cells, divided it five ways and sequenced four.

General study findings and limits: In naive cells, under 1% of molecules belonged to clones above 20 RNA copies, against over 99% in effector cells.

The clonotype comes from a human donor in good health. Some libraries in this study had Jurkat cell RNA spiked in. Material: naive CD8+ T cells from blood, with Jurkat cell RNA spiked in. The subset was: FACS-sorted CD8+CD4-CCR7+CD45RA+ naive T cells. The chain recombines TRBV7-9 with TRBJ2-3; D gene unclear. CDR3 sequence (DNA): TGTGCCAGCAGCGACCGCCCCCCCCCAGATACGCAGTATTTT. Translated, it gives CASSDRPPPDTQYF. The entire variable domain, with the rest obtained from reference TRBV7-9 and TRBJ2-3, is as follows: DTGVSQNPRHKITKRGQNVTFRCDPISEHNRLYWYRQTLGQGPEFLTYFQNEAQLEKSRLLSDRFSAERPKGSFSTLEIQRTEQGDSAMYLCASSDRPPPDTQYFGPGTRLTVL.